These 20 T cell receptor beta chains were all obtained from the same sample, sequenced in a study of cytomegalovirus exposure and HLA in healthy donors. Primers included in the PCR were 60 Vbeta and 13 Jbeta primers. Clones were sequenced by immunoSEQ multiplex PCR, and TCRdb holds only the in-frame ones, with some missing. The sample contains 150,000 to 200,000 clones, approximately 79% of which appear only once. Sequencing was done on a sample of PBMCs. Receptors originate from a man aged 50 or older in good health and CMV-seropositive.

The V call is TRBV5-1, the J call TRBJ2-1, with 8 bases that match TRBD2. Trimming at V came to 6 bases and at J to 5 bases, leaving 13 bases not matched to a gene. Germline CDR1 SGHRS, CDR2 YFSETQ. The CDR3 has 16 residues. CDR3 nucleotides: TGCGCCAGCACCCCGCGGTGGAGCGGGGGCGACAATGAGCAGTTCTTC. This translates into CASTPRWSGGDNEQFF.

This rearrangement joins TRBV5-1 to TRBJ1-6; perhaps TRBD1 as D (6 bases). The ends were cut back, 0 bases at V and 7 bases at J, with 11 bases in the middle. Germline V gene sequence: CDR1 SGHRS, CDR2 YFSETQ. The CDR3 length is 15 residues. CDR3 sequence (DNA): TGCGCCAGCAGCTTGGGTGGACAGAGCAATTCACCCCTCCACTTT. It specifies CASSLGGQSNSPLHF.

The chain's CDR3 is CASSEGRGHGGYTF. CDR3 sequence (DNA): TGTGCCAGCAGTGAGGGCAGGGGGCATGGTGGCTACACCTTC. The V gene is TRBV2, the J gene TRBJ1-2; 8 bases line up with TRBD1. Germline lookup yields CDR1 SNHLY and CDR2 FYNNEI. The CDR3 runs 14 residues. The junction had 7 bases not matched to a gene; V was cut back by 3 bases and J by 7 bases.

V is TRBV7-2 and J is TRBJ2-7, with unresolved D. V was cut by 1 base and J by 2 bases, with 6 bases left in between. Germline V gene data show CDR1 as SGHTA and CDR2 as FQGNSA. This CDR3 is built from 13 residues. CDR3 bases: TGTGCCAGCAGCTTAGTGATAGCCTACGAGCAGTACGTC. It specifies CASSLVIAYEQYV.

The chain is built from TRBV4-2 and TRBJ2-5, with D possibly TRBD1 on 5 matching bases. Germline lookup yields CDR1 LGHNA and CDR2 YNFKEQ. Trimming left V 1 base short and J 1 base short, with 7 bases between. CDR3 length equals 14 residues. CDR3 region: CASSQGGSQETQYF. DNA for the CDR3: TGTGCCAGCAGCCAAGGGGGCAGCCAAGAGACCCAGTACTTC.

This clone was found a few times. The chain links TRBV27 to TRBJ2-7; TRBD1 matches at 7 bases. V lost 8 bases and J lost 3; bases outside the gene matches: 7. Germline-derived CDR1 and CDR2 are MNHEY and SMNVEV (reference sequence). The CDR3 spans 13 residues. This chain's CDR3 is CASALQGSYEQYF. The CDR3 nucleotides are TGTGCCAGCGCCCTACAGGGGAGCTACGAGCAGTACTTC.

This clone was detected once. V gene TRBV7-9 combines with J gene TRBJ1-2, with 9 bases that match TRBD1. CDR3 length equals 13 residues. Germline values: CDR1 SEHNR, CDR2 FQNEAQ (reference sequence). Trimming took 11 bases from V and 6 from J; bases not matched to a gene: 10. The CDR3 reads CAGDRELGDGYTF. CDR3 DNA: TGTGCCGGGGACAGGGAATTAGGTGATGGCTACACCTTC.

This chain connects TRBV6-5 to TRBJ1-4; 9 bases map to TRBD1. Trimming took 6 bases from V and 7 from J; bases not matched to a gene: 6. The CDR3 is 14 residues long. Germline values: CDR1 MNHEY, CDR2 SVGAGI. This chain's CDR3 is CASSPGQGLEKLFF. In nucleotides, the CDR3 is TGTGCCAGCAGCCCGGGACAGGGACTTGAAAAACTGTTTTTT.

The chain has TRBV9 and TRBJ2-7; D ambiguous. V lost 4 bases and J 3 bases, leaving 23 bases between the germline ends. Germline V gene sequence: CDR1 SGDLS, CDR2 YYNGEE. This CDR3 has 17 residues. As DNA, the CDR3 is TGTGCCAGCAGCCCCCGCGGAGCTTACCGACCTAACTACGAGCAGTACGTC. Its translation is CASSPRGAYRPNYEQYV.

The chain recombines TRBV9 with TRBJ1-1; a weak D match, TRBD1 (5 bases). The CDR3 is 14 residues long. V was shortened by 3 bases and J by 2 bases, with 11 bases between the two germline ends. The germline V gene encodes CDR1 SGDLS and CDR2 YYNGEE. In DNA form, the CDR3 reads TGTGCCAGCAGCGCCAGGGCTGTCAACACTGAAGCTTTCTTT. Amino acids: CASSARAVNTEAFF.

This clone was found a few times. The gene calls are TRBV30 and TRBJ1-4, with D maybe TRBD1 (5 bases). Trimming pared 0 bases from V and 5 bases from J, leaving 16 bases between. The germline V gene encodes CDR1 GTSNPN and CDR2 SVGIG (reference sequence). This CDR3 spans 16 amino acids. The CDR3 here is CAWSVPPTGFNEKLFF. CDR3 DNA sequence: TGTGCCTGGAGTGTACCCCCTACAGGATTCAATGAAAAACTGTTTTTT.

The chain combines TRBV18 with TRBJ1-1; tentatively, D is TRBD1 (6 bases). V was cut by 3 bases and J by 5 bases, with 19 bases left in between. CDR3 length: 16 amino acids. Looked up from germline, CDR1 is KGHSH and CDR2 is LQKENI. Here the CDR3 DNA reads TGTGCCAGCTCACCCGATCTGTGGGGGAGGGGGACTGAAGCTTTCTTT. This encodes CASSPDLWGRGTEAFF.

The CDR3: CASSGHEGLTGDNEQFF. The CDR3 DNA reads as TGTGCCAGCAGTGGTCATGAGGGGCTAACGGGGGACAATGAGCAGTTCTTC. The genes are TRBV2 and TRBJ2-1; D is perhaps TRBD2 (6 bases). Germline assignment: CDR1 SNHLY and CDR2 FYNNEI. V lost 4 bases and J lost 5, with 21 bases in between. CDR3 length: 17 amino acids. The full variable domain, completed using reference TRBV2 and TRBJ2-1, is EPEVTQTPSHQVTQMGQEVILRCVPISNHLYFYWYRQILGQKVEFLVSFYNNEISEKSEIFDDQFSVERPDGSNFTLKIRSTKLEDSAMYFCASSGHEGLTGDNEQFFGPGTRLTVL.

This clone has just a few counts. The chain combines TRBV19 with TRBJ1-5; 11 nucleotides line up with TRBD1. The V gene's germline CDR1 is LNHDA and CDR2 SQIVND (reference sequence). The V and J ends lost 1 base and 6 bases, in that order; junction bases with no gene match: 2. The CDR3 consists of 15 residues. CDR3 sequence: CASSIGTGGFQPQHF. The CDR3 DNA follows: TGTGCCAGTAGTATAGGGACAGGGGGCTTTCAGCCCCAGCATTTT.

The V gene is TRBV19, the J gene TRBJ2-5; TRBD2 aligns across 7 bases. This CDR3 has 14 amino acids. V shed 4 bases, J shed 2 bases, and the junction held 4 bases outside the gene matches. Germline V gene sequence: CDR1 LNHDA, CDR2 SQIVND (reference sequence). The CDR3 sequence: CASSTSGVQETQYF. The CDR3 DNA sequence: TGTGCCAGTAGTACCAGCGGGGTTCAAGAGACCCAGTACTTC.

The chain employs TRBV5-1 and TRBJ1-2, with TRBD1 matching over 7 bases. There are 13 residues in the CDR3. CDR1 is SGHRS, CDR2 YFSETQ, per germline. V shed 3 bases, J shed 4 bases, and the junction held 3 bases outside the gene matches. CDR3 loop: CASSWGQLYGYTF. CDR3 DNA: TGCGCCAGCAGCTGGGGACAGCTCTATGGCTACACCTTC.

The gene calls are TRBV11-3 and TRBJ2-2, with 8 bases lining up with TRBD1. J gave up 3 bases and V 6 bases, and 3 bases lay outside the gene matches. The CDR3 runs 14 residues. Germline lookup yields CDR1 SGHNT and CDR2 YENEEA. CDR3 sequence (DNA): TGTGCCAGCAGGTCAGGGGGCGACACCGGGGAGCTGTTTTTT. Translated, it gives CASRSGGDTGELFF.

The chain employs TRBV7-9 and TRBJ1-2; D is unclear. The ends were cut back, 1 base at V and 8 bases at J, with 14 bases in the middle. CDR3 size: 14 residues. The germline V gene encodes CDR1 SEHNR and CDR2 FQNEAQ (reference sequence). The CDR3 reads CASSLGTSTRGYTF. The CDR3 DNA follows: TGTGCCAGCAGCTTAGGGACGTCGACTAGAGGCTACACCTTC.

On this clone: Other DNA sequences in this sample translate to the same CDR3. The rearrangement joins TRBV9 to TRBJ2-3; TRBD2 matches 14 bases. V gave up 2 bases and J gave up 3 bases; unmatched junction bases: 2. CDR3 length equals 16 residues. The V gene's germline CDR1 is SGDLS and CDR2 YYNGEE. The CDR3 sequence: CASSVGTSGGTDTQYF. The CDR3, as DNA: TGTGCCAGCAGCGTTGGGACTAGCGGGGGTACAGATACGCAGTATTTT.

In this sample, this clone turned up a few times. V usage is TRBV12-1 and J usage is TRBJ2-5; the DNA was not compared with TRBD2, the D call given in the table. TRBV12-1 has pseudogene status. The CDR3 covers 18 residues. CDR3 protein: CASSPKLAGGPSRETQYF. Written as DNA, the CDR3 is TGTGCCAGCAGCCCCAAATTAGCGGGGGGGCCGTCTAGGGAGACCCAGTACTTC.